This TCR beta chain was found in a study of blood T cell repertoires in COVID-19. Study summary: Both acute and convalescent COVID-19 samples were obtained from the United States, Italy and Spain. T cells, B-cell-depleted T cells, or PBMCs provided the cDNA or gDNA that served as material.

The table came from immunoSEQ multiplex PCR; TCRdb's copy has only in-frame clones and leaves some out. This table holds about 200,000 clones, approximately 84% found once. V lost 1 base to trimming and J lost 5 bases, with 14 bases between them. The germline V gene encodes CDR1 MNHEY and CDR2 SVGAGI. This CDR3 comprises 15 residues. The sequencing input was peripheral blood. This clonotype was obtained from a woman of 80 years or more with acute or convalescent COVID-19. The rearrangement uses TRBV6-5 and TRBJ2-5, with TRBD1 as a possible D gene (5 bases). The CDR3 nucleotides are TGTGCCAGCAGTTACTGGGGTCAGGGTTTGGAGACCCAGTACTTC. Residues: CASSYWGQGLETQYF.